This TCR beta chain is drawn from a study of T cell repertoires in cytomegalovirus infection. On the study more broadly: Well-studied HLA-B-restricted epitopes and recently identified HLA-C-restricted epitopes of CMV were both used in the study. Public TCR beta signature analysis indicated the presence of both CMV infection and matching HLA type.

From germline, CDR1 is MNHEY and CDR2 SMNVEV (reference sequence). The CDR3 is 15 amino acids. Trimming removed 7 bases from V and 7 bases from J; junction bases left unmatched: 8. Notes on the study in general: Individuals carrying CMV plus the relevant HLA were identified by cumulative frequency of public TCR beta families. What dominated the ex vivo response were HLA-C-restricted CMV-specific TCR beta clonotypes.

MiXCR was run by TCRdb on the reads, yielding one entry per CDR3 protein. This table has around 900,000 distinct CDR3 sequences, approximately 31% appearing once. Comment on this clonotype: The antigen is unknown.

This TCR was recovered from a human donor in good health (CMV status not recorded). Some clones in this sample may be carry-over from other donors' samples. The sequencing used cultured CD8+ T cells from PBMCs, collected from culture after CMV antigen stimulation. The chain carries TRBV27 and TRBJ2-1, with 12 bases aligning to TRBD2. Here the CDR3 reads CASTPTSGGWNEQFF. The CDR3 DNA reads TGTGCCAGCACCCCGACTAGCGGGGGTTGGAATGAGCAGTTCTTC.